This T cell receptor (beta chain) was recorded in a study of T-cell memory formation after mild COVID-19. Across the whole study: Largely donor-specific TCR clusters were found.

UMIs and sample barcodes were carried by the TCR alpha and TCR beta cDNA libraries that 5'RACE produced using constant-segment primers. From the 5' RACE reads, TCRdb called clonotypes with MiXCR, one entry per CDR3 protein. The profile shows tens of thousands of distinct CDR3 sequences, 9.5% of them singletons. This clonotype was seen a handful of times. Its antigen is unknown. Trimming stripped 3 bases from V and 1 base from J, with 7 bases between. The CDR3 has 12 residues. The germline V gene has CDR1 DFQATT and CDR2 SNEGSKA (reference sequence). Overall study findings and caveats: Memory cells collected pre-infection included some clones that later responded, suggesting cross-reactive memory joined.

The TCR was taken from a man aged 18 to 29 who had mild COVID-19 (a few samples of this study predate the infection). Cell type and time point are not known. Material for sequencing was PBMCs or a T cell subset sorted from them (not recorded which). The chain couples TRBV20-1 to TRBJ2-7; D is unclear. The chain's CDR3 is CSASVPSYEQYF. The CDR3 bases are TGCAGTGCTAGTGTACCTTCCTACGAGCAGTACTTC.